The rows below give T cell receptor beta chains drawn from one sample of a study of cytomegalovirus exposure and HLA in healthy donors. The repertoire was sequenced with immunoSEQ multiplex PCR; TCRdb's copy has only in-frame clones and lacks some. The sample yields roughly 150,000 clones, about 90% seen once. Input material: PBMCs. Source of these receptors: a woman between 18 and 29 years old in good health and CMV-seropositive. Both conserved end residues are part of each CDR3. Each record gives: V gene, J gene, D gene, clone size, CDR3 DNA, CDR3 protein. A D gene is named only where the DNA matches it firmly. Size values are once, few and many counts, or a class for expanded clones, and some rows have none.

v_call: TRBV25-1; j_call: TRBJ1-1; d_call: -; clone_size: -; cdr3_nt: TGTGCCAGCACCGAGGGATTAGGTGAAGCTTTCTTT; cdr3_aa: CASTEGLGEAFF
v_call: TRBV5-4; j_call: TRBJ1-2; d_call: -; clone_size: -; cdr3_nt: TGTGCCAGCAGCACAGGACCCGTAGGGTATGGCTACACCTTC; cdr3_aa: CASSTGPVGYGYTF
v_call: TRBV10-3; j_call: TRBJ2-7; d_call: -; clone_size: -; cdr3_nt: TGTGCCATCAGTGAAGGGGCCTACTACGAGCAGTACTTC; cdr3_aa: CAISEGAYYEQYF
v_call: TRBV11-2; j_call: TRBJ2-7; d_call: TRBD2; clone_size: -; cdr3_nt: TGTGCCAGCAGCTTAGATGGGGGGGGCGGACTAGCGGGCCCCTACGAGCAGTACTTC; cdr3_aa: CASSLDGGGGLAGPYEQYF
v_call: TRBV2; j_call: TRBJ2-7; d_call: TRBD1; clone_size: -; cdr3_nt: TGTGCCAGCAGTTTGGGACAGCTCTACGAGCAGTACTTC; cdr3_aa: CASSLGQLYEQYF
v_call: TRBV18; j_call: TRBJ1-2; d_call: -; clone_size: -; cdr3_nt: TGTGCCAGCTCTCTGAGGTCAGGGGACGATGGCTACACCTTC; cdr3_aa: CASSLRSGDDGYTF
v_call: TRBV11-3; j_call: TRBJ2-3; d_call: -; clone_size: few; cdr3_nt: TGTGCCAGCAGCTTAGTATCTACAGAGTCAGATACGCAGTATTTT; cdr3_aa: CASSLVSTESDTQYF
v_call: TRBV30; j_call: TRBJ2-7; d_call: -; clone_size: few; cdr3_nt: TGTGCCTGGAGTGTAGGAGGGGCATCGCGGGAAAGGGGCGAGCAGTACTTC; cdr3_aa: CAWSVGGASRERGEQYF
v_call: TRBV7-6; j_call: TRBJ2-3; d_call: -; clone_size: -; cdr3_nt: TGTGCCAGCAGCTTAGAGGGGCGGCGCCATACGCAGTATTTT; cdr3_aa: CASSLEGRRHTQYF
v_call: TRBV10-3; j_call: TRBJ1-2; d_call: -; clone_size: -; cdr3_nt: TGTGCCACCCCGAGTTCGGGAGATGGCTACACCTTC; cdr3_aa: CATPSSGDGYTF
v_call: TRBV19; j_call: TRBJ1-5; d_call: TRBD1; clone_size: -; cdr3_nt: TGTGCCAGTAGTATAGGCGGACAGGGGACTTTTAGCAATCAGCCCCAGCATTTT; cdr3_aa: CASSIGGQGTFSNQPQHF
v_call: TRBV28; j_call: TRBJ1-5; d_call: -; clone_size: few; cdr3_nt: TGTGCCAGCAGGAGACCCCTAGTCAATCAGCCCCAGCATTTT; cdr3_aa: CASRRPLVNQPQHF
v_call: TRBV7-2; j_call: TRBJ2-1; d_call: TRBD1; clone_size: -; cdr3_nt: TGTGCCAGCAGCCTAGGGAACCGGGACAGGCAGTTCTTC; cdr3_aa: CASSLGNRDRQFF
v_call: TRBV7-2; j_call: TRBJ2-7; d_call: -; clone_size: -; cdr3_nt: TGTGCCAGCAGCTTAAGAGGTTACGAGCAGTACTTC; cdr3_aa: CASSLRGYEQYF
v_call: TRBV14; j_call: TRBJ1-2; d_call: -; clone_size: few; cdr3_nt: TGTGCCAGCAGCCAAGCAGGGTTCGGCATAAGCGATGGCTACACCTTC; cdr3_aa: CASSQAGFGISDGYTF
v_call: TRBV18; j_call: TRBJ2-7; d_call: -; clone_size: -; cdr3_nt: TGTGCCAGCTCCCTCAGCTCCTACGAGCAGTACTTC; cdr3_aa: CASSLSSYEQYF
v_call: TRBV2; j_call: TRBJ2-1; d_call: -; clone_size: -; cdr3_nt: TGTGCCAGCAATGGACAGACGAGTTACAATGAGCAGTTCTTC; cdr3_aa: CASNGQTSYNEQFF
v_call: TRBV19; j_call: TRBJ1-1; d_call: TRBD1; clone_size: -; cdr3_nt: TGTGCCAGTAGTTTCGGGACAGATTACACTGAAGCTTTCTTT; cdr3_aa: CASSFGTDYTEAFF
v_call: TRBV5-4; j_call: TRBJ1-4; d_call: -; clone_size: -; cdr3_nt: TGTGCCAGCAGCTTTGCCGGGGGGGATGAAAAACTGTTTTTT; cdr3_aa: CASSFAGGDEKLFF
v_call: TRBV15; j_call: TRBJ2-3; d_call: TRBD2; clone_size: -; cdr3_nt: TGTGCCACCAGCGGGACTAGCGGGAGGGGAGATACGCAGTATTTT; cdr3_aa: CATSGTSGRGDTQYF
v_call: TRBV6-5; j_call: TRBJ2-7; d_call: TRBD2; clone_size: -; cdr3_nt: TGTGCCAGCAGAAGGGGACTAGCGGTTTCCTACGAGCAGTACTTC; cdr3_aa: CASRRGLAVSYEQYF
v_call: TRBV4-2; j_call: TRBJ2-1; d_call: -; clone_size: -; cdr3_nt: TGTGCCAGCAGCCTCGCGGGTAGCGGAAGCTCCTACAATGAGCAGTTCTTC; cdr3_aa: CASSLAGSGSSYNEQFF
v_call: TRBV7-2; j_call: TRBJ2-3; d_call: -; clone_size: -; cdr3_nt: TGTGCCAGCAGCTTCAAGACAGCCTCAGATACGCAGTATTTT; cdr3_aa: CASSFKTASDTQYF
v_call: TRBV18; j_call: TRBJ1-1; d_call: -; clone_size: -; cdr3_nt: TGTGCCAGCTCTACACAGGGAGAAGCTTTCTTT; cdr3_aa: CASSTQGEAFF
v_call: TRBV7-8; j_call: TRBJ2-7; d_call: TRBD2; clone_size: -; cdr3_nt: TGTGCCAGCAGCCCAGAATTAGCGGGAGTCTCGGGTGAGCAGTACTTC; cdr3_aa: CASSPELAGVSGEQYF
v_call: TRBV6-6; j_call: TRBJ2-2; d_call: -; clone_size: -; cdr3_nt: TGTGCCAGCAGGGTTGGGGACTTGATCACCGGGGAGCTGTTTTTT; cdr3_aa: CASRVGDLITGELFF
v_call: TRBV4-1; j_call: TRBJ1-2; d_call: -; clone_size: -; cdr3_nt: TGCGCCAGCAGCCAACTGGGGCTGGGGTATGGCTACACCTTC; cdr3_aa: CASSQLGLGYGYTF
v_call: TRBV7-3; j_call: TRBJ2-3; d_call: -; clone_size: -; cdr3_nt: TGTGCCAGCAGCTTAATGTCGGGTACGCAGTATTTT; cdr3_aa: CASSLMSGTQYF
v_call: TRBV23-1; j_call: TRBJ2-7; d_call: TRBD1; clone_size: -; cdr3_nt: TGCGCCAGCAGTCAAGACTACCGGGACAGGGACCTCTGCGAGCAGTACTTC; cdr3_aa: CASSQDYRDRDLCEQYF
v_call: TRBV27; j_call: TRBJ2-7; d_call: -; clone_size: -; cdr3_nt: TGTGCCAGCAGTTTAAGGCGGGGTATCTACGAGCAGTACTTC; cdr3_aa: CASSLRRGIYEQYF
v_call: TRBV28; j_call: TRBJ1-2; d_call: -; clone_size: -; cdr3_nt: TGTGCCAGCACCGTAATTGGGGCCATCTATGGCTACACCTTC; cdr3_aa: CASTVIGAIYGYTF
v_call: TRBV20-1; j_call: TRBJ2-1; d_call: -; clone_size: -; cdr3_nt: TGCAGTGCTCCGTACTACAATGAGCAGTTCTTC; cdr3_aa: CSAPYYNEQFF
v_call: TRBV29-1; j_call: TRBJ1-5; d_call: -; clone_size: -; cdr3_nt: TGCAGCGTTGGAGGATATAGCAATCAGCCCCAGCATTTT; cdr3_aa: CSVGGYSNQPQHF
v_call: TRBV27; j_call: TRBJ2-7; d_call: TRBD1; clone_size: -; cdr3_nt: TGTGCCAGCAGTTTTCGGGACAGGGGAACCTACGAGCAGTACTTC; cdr3_aa: CASSFRDRGTYEQYF
v_call: TRBV27; j_call: TRBJ1-5; d_call: -; clone_size: -; cdr3_nt: TGTGCCAGCAGTTTAGCAGGGGTCCAGCCCCAGCATTTT; cdr3_aa: CASSLAGVQPQHF
v_call: TRBV7-3; j_call: TRBJ1-2; d_call: -; clone_size: few; cdr3_nt: TGTGCCAGCAGCCCCAAGACGGCAGGGTTGGGCTATGGCTACACCTTC; cdr3_aa: CASSPKTAGLGYGYTF
v_call: TRBV4-1; j_call: TRBJ2-7; d_call: TRBD1; clone_size: -; cdr3_nt: TGCGCCAGCAGCCGAGACAGGGGGCGAAACTACGAGCAGTACTTC; cdr3_aa: CASSRDRGRNYEQYF
v_call: TRBV30; j_call: TRBJ2-2; d_call: -; clone_size: -; cdr3_nt: TGTGCCTGGTTTAGCGTCGCCGGGGAGCTGTTTTTT; cdr3_aa: CAWFSVAGELFF
v_call: TRBV7-2; j_call: TRBJ2-1; d_call: -; clone_size: -; cdr3_nt: TGTGCCAGCAGCCAAGGTTGGGGCGATGAGCAGTTCTTC; cdr3_aa: CASSQGWGDEQFF
v_call: TRBV7-3; j_call: TRBJ1-1; d_call: -; clone_size: -; cdr3_nt: TGTGCCAGCAGCGAGGACAGCCGAATGAACACTGAAGCTTTCTTT; cdr3_aa: CASSEDSRMNTEAFF
v_call: TRBV28; j_call: TRBJ1-2; d_call: -; clone_size: -; cdr3_nt: TGTGCCAGCATGGAGGTTAACTATGGCTACACCTTC; cdr3_aa: CASMEVNYGYTF
v_call: TRBV7-8; j_call: TRBJ2-2; d_call: TRBD2; clone_size: -; cdr3_nt: TGTGCCAGCAGCTCTCTAGCGGTGGCCGGGGAGCTGTTTTTT; cdr3_aa: CASSSLAVAGELFF
v_call: TRBV29-1; j_call: TRBJ2-7; d_call: -; clone_size: -; cdr3_nt: TGCAGCGTCTTGGACAGATCCCTCGAGCAGTACTTC; cdr3_aa: CSVLDRSLEQYF
v_call: TRBV30; j_call: TRBJ1-1; d_call: -; clone_size: -; cdr3_nt: TGTGCCTGGAGTCCACAGAACACTGAAGCTTTCTTT; cdr3_aa: CAWSPQNTEAFF
v_call: TRBV5-1; j_call: TRBJ1-6; d_call: -; clone_size: -; cdr3_nt: TGCGCCAGCAGCTTGGGACGGAGCTCCTATAATTCACCCCTCCACTTT; cdr3_aa: CASSLGRSSYNSPLHF
v_call: TRBV6-5; j_call: TRBJ2-5; d_call: TRBD1; clone_size: -; cdr3_nt: TGTGCCAGCAGGCCAGGGACAGGGATGCAAGAGACCCAGTACTTC; cdr3_aa: CASRPGTGMQETQYF
v_call: TRBV6-4; j_call: TRBJ2-3; d_call: -; clone_size: -; cdr3_nt: -; cdr3_aa: CASSSSGAGVDTQYF
v_call: TRBV25-1; j_call: TRBJ2-1; d_call: TRBD2; clone_size: -; cdr3_nt: TGTGCCACGCGACCGACTAGCGGGAGTTCTGAGCAGTTCTTC; cdr3_aa: CATRPTSGSSEQFF
v_call: TRBV9; j_call: TRBJ2-7; d_call: TRBD1; clone_size: -; cdr3_nt: TGTGCCAGCAGCGTGGGGGACAGGTCCCTCCTCGAGCAGTACTTC; cdr3_aa: CASSVGDRSLLEQYF
v_call: TRBV5-1; j_call: TRBJ2-7; d_call: TRBD2; clone_size: -; cdr3_nt: TGCGCCAGCAGCCCGTTCCCCGGTGGCGGGAGCGACGAGCAGTACTTC; cdr3_aa: CASSPFPGGGSDEQYF
v_call: TRBV10-3; j_call: TRBJ2-5; d_call: TRBD1; clone_size: -; cdr3_nt: TGTGCCATCAGTGAGTCAGGACAGGGTGAGACCCAGTACTTC; cdr3_aa: CAISESGQGETQYF